The 27 T cell receptor beta chains in this list originate from one sample, sequenced in a study of T cells in Graves' hyperthyroidism and ophthalmopathy. The source material, RNA transcripts, was used to amplify TCR beta CDR3 regions. When the TCR CDR3 underwent first-round RT-PCR, the HTBI primer set was used. TCRdb reprocessed the multiplex PCR reads via MiXCR and lists one record per CDR3 protein. The sample has hundreds of thousands of distinct CDR3 sequences, 35% to 40% seen once. The sequencing sample was made of blood. These receptor sequences come from a man aged 18 to 29 with Graves' hyperthyroidism.

The sample holds many counts of this clonotype. J is TRBJ2-5 and V is TRBV25-1, with 10 bases aligning to TRBD2. Germline V gene data show CDR1 as MGHDK and CDR2 as SYGVNS. J lost 5 bases, V lost 2 bases, and 14 bases had no gene match. The CDR3 runs 18 residues. DNA for the CDR3: TGTGCCAGCAGTGAAGTTGAATTAGCGGGGGGCTTAAGGGAGACCCAGTACTTC. It translates to CASSEVELAGGLRETQYF.

This clonotype was detected only a few times. The chain employs TRBV6-5 and TRBJ1-1; 7 bases map to TRBD1. The ends lost 6 bases at V and 2 bases at J; junction bases unmatched: 6. This CDR3 has 14 residues. CDR1 MNHEY and CDR2 SVGAGI come from the germline V gene. CDR3 sequence (DNA): TGTGCCAGCAGATGGGGGACAGCTAACACTGAAGCTTTCTTT. This sequence encodes CASRWGTANTEAFF.

This clonotype showed up just a few times. The chain combines TRBV5-4 with TRBJ1-2; 9 nucleotides line up with TRBD1. V trimming: 2 bases; J trimming: 5 bases; junction bases outside the gene matches: 7. The CDR3 is made up of 15 amino acids. Germline CDR1 and CDR2: SGHNT and YYREEE (reference sequence). CDR3 nucleotide sequence: TGTGCCAGCAGCTTAATCCCCGGGACAGGGTATGGCTACACCTTC. This translates into CASSLIPGTGYGYTF.

The rearrangement uses TRBV4-1 and TRBJ2-7; D perhaps matches TRBD2 (5 bases). The CDR3 contains 13 residues. V was clipped by 0 bases and J by 9 bases, with 12 bases between them. The germline CDR1 and CDR2 sequences are MGHRA and YSYEKL. In nucleotides, the CDR3 is TGCGCCAGCAGCCAAGATCTCGAGGGTGCGCAGTACTTC. Translation gives CASSQDLEGAQYF.

The genes are TRBV7-2 and TRBJ2-5; a weak D match, TRBD2 (6 bases). The germline CDR1 and CDR2 sequences are SGHTA and FQGNSA. This CDR3 has 15 residues. V was trimmed by 5 bases and J by 0 bases, leaving 13 bases between them. The CDR3 coding sequence is TGTGCCAGCAGCCGCGGGACCCCTTACCAAGAGACCCAGTACTTC. This sequence encodes CASSRGTPYQETQYF.

CDR3 region: CASSHQVGEQYF. DNA of the CDR3: TGTGCCAGCAGTCACCAGGTTGGGGAGCAGTACTTC. The rearrangement joins TRBV6-5 to TRBJ2-7; D call uncertain. Germline values: CDR1 MNHEY, CDR2 SVGAGI. The CDR3 is 12 residues long. V shed 5 bases and J shed 7 bases, with 12 bases lying between them.

At least ten counts were recorded for this clonotype. This chain joins TRBV2 and TRBJ1-2; a possible D gene is TRBD1 (6 bases). The CDR3 runs 11 residues. Germline V lookup: CDR1 SNHLY, CDR2 FYNNEI. Here the CDR3 DNA reads TGTGCTACCAGGGGAGGGGAAGGCTACACCTTC. Encoded protein: CATRGGEGYTF.

This rearrangement joins TRBV7-2 to TRBJ1-6; 7 bases are a match to TRBD1. This CDR3 has 14 amino acids. The germline V gene encodes CDR1 SGHTA and CDR2 FQGNSA. The junction had 8 bases not matched to a gene; V was cut back by 5 bases and J by 10 bases. This CDR3 is CASSPDRDGSPLHF. CDR3 nucleotides: TGTGCCAGCAGCCCCGACAGGGACGGGTCACCCCTCCACTTT.

This clonotype was observed many times. The V gene is TRBV24-1, the J gene TRBJ1-6; 9 bases are a match to TRBD1. Germline CDR1 KGHDR, CDR2 SFDVKD. V was pared by 11 bases and J by 8 bases, with 9 bases of the junction left unmatched. The CDR3 has 14 residues. The CDR3 loop reads CAILRTGAYSPLHF. CDR3 sequence (DNA): TGTGCCATCCTGAGGACAGGGGCCTATTCACCCCTCCACTTT.

This chain connects TRBV19 to TRBJ2-7, with 8 bases that match TRBD2. The trim removed 5 bases at V and 0 bases at J, leaving 9 bases unmatched. CDR1 is LNHDA and CDR2 is SQIVND in the germline V gene (reference sequence). The length of the CDR3 is 16 residues. The CDR3: CASSLPLAESSYEQYF. DNA for the CDR3: TGTGCCAGTAGTCTACCACTAGCGGAGAGCTCCTACGAGCAGTACTTC.

The chain couples TRBV14 to TRBJ2-7; D may be TRBD1 or TRBD2 (5 bases each). This CDR3 is built from 17 residues. V was shortened by 4 bases and J by 5 bases, with 24 bases between the two germline ends. Germline V gives CDR1 SGHDN, CDR2 FVKESK. For the CDR3, the DNA is TGTGCCAGCAGCCGCCGCCTCGGGACGGAGGCTTGGGACGAGCAGTACTTC. Translating gives CASSRRLGTEAWDEQYF. Full variable domain (remainder filled in from reference TRBV14 and TRBJ2-7): EAGVTQFPSHSVIEKGQTVTLRCDPISGHDNLYWYRRVMGKEIKFLLHFVKESKQDESGMPNNRFLAERTGGTYSTLKVQPAELEDSGVYFCASSRRLGTEAWDEQYFGPGTRLTVT.

In this sample, this clonotype turned up a few times. This sequence joins TRBV20-1 and TRBJ2-7; 12 bases fit TRBD2. CDR1 is DFQATT and CDR2 is SNEGSKA in the germline V gene (reference sequence). The CDR3 spans 15 residues. V lost 5 bases to trimming and J lost 6 bases; unmatched junction nucleotides: 11. CDR3 amino acids: CSAEGTSGFYGEQYF. DNA for the CDR3: TGCAGTGCTGAAGGGACTAGCGGGTTTTACGGCGAGCAGTACTTC.

This clonotype was seen a single time. The rearrangement uses TRBV19 and TRBJ2-7; unclear D gene. Looked up from germline, CDR1 is LNHDA and CDR2 is SQIVND (reference sequence). This CDR3 spans 13 amino acids. V gave up 3 bases and J gave up 3 bases, with 9 bases separating them. Here the CDR3 reads CASSMGSVYEQYF. The CDR3 DNA reads TGTGCCAGTAGTATGGGCAGCGTCTACGAGCAGTACTTC.

Ten or more counts support this clonotype. The chain carries TRBV20-1 and TRBJ2-7; D call uncertain. Germline assignment: CDR1 DFQATT and CDR2 SNEGSKA (reference sequence). This CDR3 comprises 14 residues. V was trimmed by 0 bases and J by 2 bases, leaving 11 bases between them. CDR3 region: CSARDVDLPYEQYF. CDR3 DNA sequence: TGCAGTGCTAGAGATGTTGACTTACCCTACGAGCAGTACTTC.

This clonotype was seen repeatedly, ten times or more. V usage is TRBV9 and J usage is TRBJ1-5; no definite D call. V lost 0 bases and J 2 bases, leaving 6 bases between the germline ends. The CDR3 has 14 residues. Per the germline V gene, CDR1 is SGDLS and CDR2 is YYNGEE. CDR3 residues: CASSVDARNQPQHF. The CDR3 bases are TGTGCCAGCAGCGTAGATGCCCGCAATCAGCCCCAGCATTTT.

The V call is TRBV2, the J call TRBJ2-7; TRBD1 might be the D (6 bases). This CDR3 has 14 amino acids. Trimming took off 7 bases at V and 0 bases at J, with 13 bases between the two ends. Germline CDR1 reads SNHLY; CDR2 reads FYNNEI. The CDR3 here is CASTLDSSSYEQYF. The CDR3, as DNA: TGTGCCAGCACCCTGGACAGTTCCTCCTACGAGCAGTACTTC.

This sequence joins TRBV4-1 and TRBJ1-6, with a possible D match to TRBD1 (5 bases). The V gene lost 0 bases and the J gene lost 7 bases, with 10 bases spanning the gap. The V gene's germline CDR1 is MGHRA and CDR2 YSYEKL. The CDR3 is 15 residues long. CDR3 in DNA: TGCGCCAGCAGCCAAGAGAACAGGCTAAATTCACCCCTCCACTTT. It codes for CASSQENRLNSPLHF.

This clonotype came up many times. V and J are TRBV12-3 or TRBV12-4 and TRBJ1-5; TRBD1 matches 7 bases. The CDR3 covers 15 residues. After removal of 2 bases from V and 6 bases from J, the junction contained 7 bases not matched to a gene. CDR3 bases: TGTGCCAGCAGTTTATCTACAGGGGCCCCTCAGCCCCAGCATTTT. Translation gives CASSLSTGAPQPQHF.

This clonotype turned up a few times. This chain links TRBV24-1 with TRBJ2-3; a possible D gene is TRBD2 (6 bases). V lost 9 bases and J 0 bases, leaving 6 bases between the germline ends. This CDR3 region has 12 residues. Germline CDR1 and CDR2: KGHDR and SFDVKD. CDR3 coding DNA: TGTGCCACCCGGGGGAGCACAGATACGCAGTATTTT. Amino acid sequence: CATRGSTDTQYF.

This chain uses TRBV6-2 or TRBV6-3 with TRBJ1-4; D gene unclear. Trimming removed 7 bases from V and 8 bases from J, with 17 bases in between. There are 14 residues in the CDR3. Germline V gives CDR1 MNHEY, CDR2 SVGEGT. In DNA form, the CDR3 reads TGTGCCAGCACCAAGACCGGCTGGGAGGAAAAACTGTTTTTT. This translates into CASTKTGWEEKLFF.

Many counts were recorded for this clonotype. The chain uses TRBV10-3 and TRBJ1-5; D remains ambiguous. The CDR3 runs to 13 residues. CDR1 ENHRY and CDR2 SYGVKD come from the germline V gene. The ends were cut back, 0 bases at V and 5 bases at J, with 5 bases in the middle. CDR3 loop: CAISESYDQPQHF. DNA of the CDR3: TGTGCCATCAGTGAGTCATATGATCAGCCCCAGCATTTT.

Remarks on this clonotype: A much larger clone lies one base from this, so it may be a read error. The J gene is TRBJ2-3, the V gene TRBV20-1; D remains unclear. CDR1 DFQATT and CDR2 SNEGSKA come from the germline V gene (reference sequence). The CDR3 totals 11 residues. V lost 4 bases, J lost 11 bases, and 13 bases lay in between. The CDR3 is CSATLVGKQYF. Written as DNA, the CDR3 is TGCAGTGCTACCCTTGTGGGGAAGCAGTATTTT.

The J gene is TRBJ1-4, the V gene TRBV15, with a weak D call TRBD1 (5 bases). Germline loops: CDR1 LNHNV, CDR2 YYDKDF (reference sequence). CDR3 size: 15 residues. Trimming removed 0 bases from V and 10 bases from J, with 15 bases in between. The CDR3 reads CATSRETAGSGKLFF. The CDR3 nucleotides are TGTGCCACCAGCAGAGAGACAGCCGGTAGTGGAAAACTGTTTTTT.

This clonotype came up a few times. V gene TRBV2 combines with J gene TRBJ2-5; D remains unclear. The germline V gene has CDR1 SNHLY and CDR2 FYNNEI. The CDR3 length is 13 residues. Trimming pared 8 bases from V and 1 base from J, leaving 11 bases between. CDR3 in DNA: TGTGCCAGCTCACCCAACCTCCAAGAGACCCAGTACTTC. Translation: CASSPNLQETQYF.

The chain links TRBV7-2 to TRBJ1-3, with TRBD1 matching 9 bases. CDR3 length: 18 amino acids. The germline gives CDR1 SGHTA, CDR2 FQGNSA. With 4 bases clipped from V and 0 bases from J, the junction kept 10 bases outside the gene matches. This CDR3 is CASSSRDRERGSGNTIYF. The DNA of the CDR3 is TGTGCCAGCAGCTCCCGGGACAGGGAGAGGGGCTCTGGAAACACCATATATTTT.

Worth noting for this clonotype: This may stem from a read error, because a much larger clone lies one nucleotide away. The chain has TRBV15 and TRBJ2-7; D perhaps matches TRBD2 (6 bases). CDR1 and CDR2 (germline): LNHNV, YYDKDF (reference sequence). This CDR3 has 14 residues. With 6 bases removed from V and 1 base from J, the gap between germline ends came to 13 bases. The CDR3 bases are TGTGCCACCAGTGACGGGAGAAAGTCCTACGAGCAGTACTTC. Amino acids: CATSDGRKSYEQYF.

This clonotype appeared a few times. V usage is TRBV5-1 and J usage is TRBJ1-5; D uncertain. The V end was cut by 3 bases, the J end by 4 bases, with 14 bases between. The CDR3 is 15 amino acids. Germline V gene data show CDR1 as SGHRS and CDR2 as YFSETQ. The CDR3 DNA reads TGCGCCAGCAGCTACGGCACAGAAGGGAATCAGCCCCAGCATTTT. This gives the protein CASSYGTEGNQPQHF.